Below are 21 T cell receptor beta chains sequenced from a single sample in a study of blood T cell repertoires in COVID-19 (dated by TCRdb to 2018 to 2020). The library was obtained by the immunoSEQ multiplex PCR assay. TCRdb retrieved this table from immuneACCESS and kept in-frame rearrangements only. Not all clones are present; in checked studies, unresolved V genes account for under half, and no reason is known for the remainder. The sample profile shows approximately 250,000 clones; about 89% of them were found once. The top ten clones comprise around 1.5% of the sample. Sequenced sample: peripheral blood. These receptors all stem from a woman aged 55-69 years who had recovered from COVID-19.

The chain uses TRBV5-4 and TRBJ2-5; 7 nucleotides align to TRBD2. The CDR3 totals 15 residues. V lost 2 bases and J lost 2; bases outside the gene matches: 6. Germline V gene data show CDR1 as SGHNT and CDR2 as YYREEE (reference sequence). The DNA for the CDR3 is TGTGCCAGCAGCTTAACCGGGACTAAACAAGAGACCCAGTACTTC. Translating gives CASSLTGTKQETQYF.

This chain joins TRBV5-3 and TRBJ2-5; tentative D call: TRBD2 (7 bases). TRBV5-3 is treated as an ORF (open reading frame) with a function not yet certain. Trimming shortened V by 4 bases and J by 5 bases, and 15 bases separated the two germline ends. The CDR3 runs 14 residues. CDR3 bases: TGTGCCAGAAGCGGGGGGGCGCCAGGGGAGACCCAGTACTTC. This sequence encodes CARSGGAPGETQYF.

The chain has TRBV19 and TRBJ1-2, with 11 nucleotides matching TRBD1. Per the germline V gene, CDR1 is LNHDA and CDR2 is SQIVND (reference sequence). V lost 10 bases and J lost 7; bases outside the gene matches: 11. This CDR3 is 14 amino acids long. CDR3 bases: TGTGCCACAACACATATCGGGACAGGGGGTGGCTACACCTTC. Protein sequence: CATTHIGTGGGYTF.

The V and J genes are TRBV2 and TRBJ2-4; maybe TRBD1 (6 bases). With 6 bases removed from V and 7 bases from J, the gap between germline ends came to 16 bases. CDR1 and CDR2 (germline): SNHLY, FYNNEI. The CDR3 is made up of 14 amino acids. DNA for the CDR3: TGTGCCAGCAGCGAAACCAGACAGGTGAACATTCAGTACTTC. Translation gives CASSETRQVNIQYF. Combining the CDR3 with reference TRBV2 and TRBJ2-4 gives the whole variable domain EPEVTQTPSHQVTQMGQEVILRCVPISNHLYFYWYRQILGQKVEFLVSFYNNEISEKSEIFDDQFSVERPDGSNFTLKIRSTKLEDSAMYFCASSETRQVNIQYFGAGTRLSVL.

To note about this clone: In the same sample, other DNA sequences code for this CDR3. The chain joins TRBV7-9 to TRBJ1-2; TRBD1 agrees at 9 bases. CDR3 length equals 13 residues. The V gene end was trimmed by 3 bases and the J gene end by 8 bases; junction bases not matched to a gene: 4. Germline values: CDR1 SEHNR, CDR2 FQNEAQ (reference sequence). The CDR3 region has the DNA TGTGCCAGCAGCTTGGGACAGGGTTACGGCTACACCTTC. Translating it yields CASSLGQGYGYTF.

The rearrangement links TRBV3-1 (or the pseudogene TRBV3-2) to TRBJ2-7; a possible D gene is TRBD1 (6 bases). The CDR3 totals 15 residues. V was trimmed by 1 base and J by 4 bases, leaving 14 bases between them. Per the germline V gene, CDR1 is LGHDT and CDR2 is YNNKEL (reference sequence). In DNA form, the CDR3 reads TGTGCCAGCAGCCAAGGAAAGGCAGGGGTGTACGAGCAGTACTTC. Translating gives CASSQGKAGVYEQYF.

The rearrangement joins TRBV6-6 to TRBJ1-1, with 10 nucleotides matching TRBD1. The germline CDR1 and CDR2 sequences are MNHNY and SVGAGI (reference sequence). This CDR3 region has 15 residues. With 5 bases clipped from V and 5 bases from J, the junction kept 8 bases outside the gene matches. CDR3 residues: CASSTPDRGMTEAFF. For the CDR3, the DNA is TGTGCCAGCAGTACCCCGGACAGGGGGATGACTGAAGCTTTCTTT.

The rearrangement uses TRBV6-5 and TRBJ1-5; 7 bases align to TRBD1. This CDR3 has 13 residues. Trimming took 5 bases from V and 4 from J; bases not matched to a gene: 2. Germline CDR1 and CDR2: MNHEY and SVGAGI. Here the CDR3 DNA reads TGTGCCAGCAGTCCGGACAGGAATCAGCCCCAGCATTTT. It codes for CASSPDRNQPQHF.

This chain uses TRBV15 with TRBJ1-3; D is perhaps TRBD1 (6 bases). There are 16 residues in the CDR3. Per germline, CDR1 LNHNV and CDR2 YYDKDF (reference sequence). Trimming left V 1 base short and J 3 bases short, with 13 bases between. CDR3 bases: TGTGCCACCAGCAGAGTATTGGGGGCAAGTGGAAACACCATATATTTT. Amino acid sequence: CATSRVLGASGNTIYF.

This rearrangement joins TRBV7-6 to TRBJ2-5, with 10 bases fitting TRBD1. The CDR3 spans 18 residues. Losses at the gene ends were 7 bases for V and 3 bases for J; bases not matched to a gene: 17. Germline CDR1 reads SGHVS; CDR2 reads FNYEAQ. As DNA, the CDR3 is TGTGCCAGCACCCTCTTAAGACAAACCGGGACAGGGGAAGAGACCCAGTACTTC. It specifies CASTLLRQTGTGEETQYF.

This clone was seen only a few times. CDR3 region: CASSLGSRYEQYF. The CDR3 DNA sequence: TGTGCCAGCAGCTTAGGGTCTAGGTACGAGCAGTACTTC. The rearrangement uses TRBV11-2 and TRBJ2-7; unclear D gene. Germline lookup yields CDR1 SGHAT and CDR2 FQNNGV. The CDR3 is 13 residues long. The ends were cut back, 1 base at V and 4 bases at J, with 8 bases in the middle.

V is TRBV10-3 and J is TRBJ2-3, with 11 nucleotides matching TRBD2. This CDR3 spans 15 amino acids. The ends lost 6 bases at V and 1 base at J; junction bases unmatched: 3. Germline loops: CDR1 ENHRY, CDR2 SYGVKD. The CDR3 here is CAIRQLAGGTDTQYF. In nucleotides, the CDR3 is TGTGCCATCAGACAACTAGCGGGGGGCACAGATACGCAGTATTTT.

In its sample, this clone was seen once. This chain uses TRBV27 with TRBJ2-7; 8 bases map to TRBD2. Germline loops: CDR1 MNHEY, CDR2 SMNVEV (reference sequence). The CDR3 covers 13 residues. With V trimmed by 4 bases and J by 5 bases, 4 bases remained unmatched. The CDR3 region has the DNA TGTGCCAGCAGTTATTTGACTAGCGACGAGCAGTACTTC. Translated: CASSYLTSDEQYF.

This clone was detected only once. This chain links TRBV5-1 with TRBJ2-7; no clear D gene. Trimming removed 3 bases from V and 0 bases from J, with 16 bases in between. The CDR3 is 16 residues long. Per the germline V gene, CDR1 is SGHRS and CDR2 is YFSETQ. The CDR3 is CASSSLPRPSSYEQYF. The CDR3 DNA reads TGCGCCAGCAGCTCCCTCCCTAGGCCAAGCTCCTACGAGCAGTACTTC.

This clone appeared a single time. This rearrangement joins TRBV7-9 to TRBJ1-5, with D maybe TRBD1 (6 bases). Germline CDR1 SEHNR, CDR2 FQNEAQ (reference sequence). Trimming took 3 bases from V and 4 from J, leaving 7 bases between them. The CDR3 is 13 residues long. In DNA form, the CDR3 reads TGTGCCAGCAGCTTTCAGGGGAATCAGCCCCAGCATTTT. It codes for CASSFQGNQPQHF.

The chain is built from TRBV11-2 and TRBJ2-2; 10 nucleotides align to TRBD2. The germline V gene has CDR1 SGHAT and CDR2 FQNNGV. J gave up 2 bases and V 3 bases, and 3 bases lay outside the gene matches. This CDR3 is built from 16 residues. CDR3 nucleotide sequence: TGTGCCAGCAGCTTTCTAGCGGGGGTTAACACCGGGGAGCTGTTTTTT. Amino acid sequence: CASSFLAGVNTGELFF.

V and J are TRBV24-1 and TRBJ2-7, with 8 bases aligning to TRBD1. V lost 3 bases to trimming and J lost 2 bases; unmatched junction nucleotides: 8. The CDR3 spans 16 residues. Germline values: CDR1 KGHDR, CDR2 SFDVKD. CDR3 coding DNA: TGTGCCACCAGTGATAATATAGGGACAGGAGCCTACGAGCAGTACTTC. Residues: CATSDNIGTGAYEQYF.

This clone was counted once. The chain employs TRBV5-1 and TRBJ1-2; possible D gene TRBD1, 5 bases. V was shortened by 0 bases and J by 7 bases, with 13 bases between the two germline ends. The length of the CDR3 is 14 residues. In germline, CDR1 is SGHRS, CDR2 YFSETQ. The DNA of the CDR3 is TGCGCCAGCAGCTTGGAGGCGGGGCCATCTGGCTACACCTTC. This sequence encodes CASSLEAGPSGYTF.

The rearrangement uses TRBV5-1 and TRBJ2-3, with D possibly matching TRBD2 (6 bases). The V and J ends lost 4 bases and 3 bases respectively, with 6 bases between them. Germline lookup yields CDR1 SGHRS and CDR2 YFSETQ. This CDR3 region has 12 residues. CDR3 nucleotide sequence: TGCGCCAGCAGCGCGGGAACAGATACGCAGTATTTT. It translates to CASSAGTDTQYF.

This clone occurred a few times. The chain carries TRBV7-9 and TRBJ2-5; 7 bases match TRBD1. The junction had 6 bases not matched to a gene; V was cut back by 4 bases and J by 10 bases. Germline lookup yields CDR1 SEHNR and CDR2 FQNEAQ (reference sequence). The CDR3 is 12 residues long. DNA of the CDR3: TGTGCCAGCAGCTACGGACAGGTGAACCAGTACTTC. Protein sequence: CASSYGQVNQYF.

This chain joins TRBV21-1 and TRBJ2-7; the table's TRBD2 call for D was not verified on the DNA. TRBV21-1 is assigned pseudogene status. The CDR3 runs to 12 residues. CDR3 bases: TGTGCCAGCAGCCTGGCGGGTCGCGAGCAGTACTTC. It specifies CASSLAGREQYF.